Listed here is a single T cell receptor beta chain. The antigen is unknown. Trimming took off 1 base at V and 5 bases at J, with 11 bases between the two ends. The CDR3 consists of 14 residues. Germline values: CDR1 SEHNR, CDR2 FQNEAQ (reference sequence). Genomic DNA was employed as the template in profiling TCR beta VDJ and CDR3. TCRdb re-called the reads with MiXCR, one entry per CDR3 protein. Here the sample spans about 270,000 distinct CDR3 sequences, approximately 55% being singletons. This entry is derived from a study of CD8+CD57+ T cells in acquired aplastic anemia. On the study more broadly: Roughly 3.2 ug was the average amount of DNA from sorted CD4+ and CD8+ cells.

Study results and limitations: Patients had twenty-nine CD8+ CDR3 sequences in common with controls (the shared set).

The sequencing input was sorted CD4+, CD8+, or CD8+CD57+ T cells (not recorded which) from PBMCs. This TCR was sampled from a human donor with severe aplastic anemia or a healthy control (not recorded which). The V and J genes are TRBV7-9 and TRBJ2-5; TRBD2 might be the D (5 bases). The CDR3 coding sequence is TGTGCCAGCAGCTTAGTTTCGGGCGGGGAGACCCAGTACTTC. This codes for CASSLVSGGETQYF.